Shown below are 21 T cell receptor beta chains from a single sample sequenced in a study of shared clonotypes between healthy human individuals. TCRdb's copy holds only in-frame clones and misses some; the assay was immunoSEQ multiplex PCR. Of about 2.2 million clones listed, approximately 92% are singletons. Naive CD8 isolation took CD45RO-negative cells positively selected for CCR7 and excluded terminally differentiated effector memory CD45RA+ cells. What was sequenced was naive CD8+ T cells from PBMCs. The receptor set was obtained from a man between 18 and 29 years old in good health. Some clones in this sample may be carry-over from other donors' samples.

The CDR3 reads CASSQPGPYEQYF. DNA of the CDR3: TGTGCCAGCAGTCAACCGGGCCCTTACGAGCAGTACTTC. The V and J genes are TRBV27 and TRBJ2-7; D is unresolved. V lost 5 bases, J lost 4 bases, and 12 bases lay in between. This CDR3 spans 13 amino acids. Per the germline V gene, CDR1 is MNHEY and CDR2 is SMNVEV (reference sequence).

This rearrangement joins TRBV11-2 to TRBJ2-2; possibly TRBD2 for D (6 bases). This CDR3 is 13 amino acids long. Germline values: CDR1 SGHAT, CDR2 FQNNGV. V dropped 1 base and J dropped 8 bases, with 8 bases sitting between them. In DNA form, the CDR3 reads TGTGCCAGCAGCTTAGGGGGAGGAGGGGAGCTGTTTTTT. It encodes CASSLGGGGELFF. The full variable domain, in which reference TRBV11-2 and TRBJ2-2 provide the parts outside the CDR3, is EAGVAQSPRYKIIEKRQSVAFWCNPISGHATLYWYQQILGQGPKLLIQFQNNGVVDDSQLPKDRFSAERLKGVDSTLKIQPAKLEDSAVYLCASSLGGGGELFFGEGSRLTVL.

The chain combines TRBV7-9 with TRBJ2-7; D not resolved. Looked up from germline, CDR1 is SEHNR and CDR2 is FQNEAQ (reference sequence). The CDR3 runs to 15 residues. V lost 7 bases and J lost 0, with 16 bases in between. CDR3 region: CASKTLTEISYEQYF. As DNA, the CDR3 is TGTGCCAGCAAGACTTTAACAGAGATCTCCTACGAGCAGTACTTC.

This rearrangement joins TRBV7-9 to TRBJ2-7, with 10 bases matching TRBD1. The CDR3 consists of 14 residues. J lost 3 bases, V lost 8 bases, and 7 bases had no gene match. The germline V gene has CDR1 SEHNR and CDR2 FQNEAQ (reference sequence). CDR3 nucleotide sequence: TGTGCCAGCGGAGAGTGGACAGGGGGCTACGAGCAGTACTTC. Translated, it gives CASGEWTGGYEQYF.

V and J are TRBV10-3 and TRBJ2-1; the match to TRBD2 covers 16 bases. This CDR3 region has 18 residues. Germline CDR1 is ENHRY and CDR2 is SYGVKD. The junction had 9 bases not matched to a gene; V was cut back by 4 bases and J by 6 bases. DNA for the CDR3: TGTGCCATCAGTGGGGGACTAGCGGGAGGGCCGGGCGGCAATGAGCAGTTCTTC. Its translation: CAISGGLAGGPGGNEQFF.

The gene calls are TRBV28 and TRBJ1-1; TRBD1 is a possible D gene (6 bases). The CDR3 consists of 14 residues. Trimming removed 6 bases from V and 3 bases from J, with 14 bases in between. The germline CDR1 and CDR2 sequences are MDHEN and SYDVKM. CDR3 region: CASRPAGGYTEAFF. The DNA of the CDR3 is TGTGCCAGCAGGCCCGCGGGGGGCTACACTGAAGCTTTCTTT.

CDR3 in DNA: TGTGCCAGTAGTATCTGGGGGGCTGTGGACAATGAGCAGTTCTTC. It encodes CASSIWGAVDNEQFF. V is TRBV19 and J is TRBJ2-1, with D possibly called TRBD1 or TRBD2 (6 bases each). The germline V gene encodes CDR1 LNHDA and CDR2 SQIVND (reference sequence). This CDR3 has 15 residues. The germline V and J ends were trimmed by 3 bases and 5 bases, with 14 bases remaining between them.

This rearrangement joins TRBV30 to TRBJ2-1, with a possible D match to TRBD2 (6 bases). Germline V gene data show CDR1 as GTSNPN and CDR2 as SVGIG (reference sequence). The CDR3 consists of 13 residues. Trimming left V 5 bases short and J 8 bases short, with 16 bases between. CDR3 sequence: CAWSGGNGDEQFF. The CDR3 DNA sequence: TGTGCCTGGTCAGGCGGGAACGGGGATGAGCAGTTCTTC.

This clone was detected a few times. The V gene is TRBV19, the J gene TRBJ1-2, with D perhaps matching TRBD1 (6 bases). Germline V gives CDR1 LNHDA, CDR2 SQIVND (reference sequence). This CDR3 comprises 16 residues. Trimming cost V 4 bases and J 4 bases, with 19 bases left between them. This chain's CDR3 is CASSTRTARTPYGYTF. The CDR3 nucleotides are TGTGCCAGTAGTACCCGGACAGCCCGAACACCCTATGGCTACACCTTC.

CDR3: CASSPLGSTYTEAFF. As DNA, the CDR3 is TGTGCCAGCAGTCCACTCGGGAGCACGTACACTGAAGCTTTCTTT. This chain connects TRBV27 to TRBJ1-1; D ambiguous. Germline V CDR1 and CDR2: MNHEY, SMNVEV (reference sequence). With 5 bases removed from V and 3 bases from J, the gap between germline ends came to 16 bases. This CDR3 spans 15 amino acids.

Notes on this clone: Other DNA sequences in this specimen translate into the identical CDR3. The chain uses TRBV27 and TRBJ2-7, with 8 bases identical to TRBD1. The CDR3 loop spans 13 amino acids. V lost 6 bases to trimming and J lost 1 base; unmatched junction nucleotides: 2. Germline V gives CDR1 MNHEY, CDR2 SMNVEV (reference sequence). CDR3 protein: CASSRTGSYEQYF. CDR3 DNA: TGTGCCAGCAGCCGGACAGGGTCCTACGAGCAGTACTTC.

The table lists this clone with a count of one. The chain couples TRBV13 to TRBJ1-4, with no clear D. CDR1 PRHDT and CDR2 FYEKMQ come from the germline V gene (reference sequence). The germline V and J ends were trimmed by 0 bases and 4 bases, with 9 bases remaining between them. This CDR3 contains 15 residues. CDR3 loop: CASSLGRRFNEKLFF. The CDR3 bases are TGTGCCAGCAGCTTAGGACGCCGGTTTAATGAAAAACTGTTTTTT.

The V and J genes are TRBV5-6 and TRBJ2-5; TRBD2 is a possible D gene (6 bases). Germline-derived CDR1 and CDR2 are SGHDT and YYEEEE. Trimming cost V 5 bases and J 4 bases, with 24 bases left between them. The CDR3 covers 17 residues. Here the CDR3 reads CASSFSGLATGGETQYF. DNA of the CDR3: TGTGCCAGCAGTTTTTCTGGGCTAGCGACCGGAGGAGAGACCCAGTACTTC. Filled out from reference TRBV5-6 and TRBJ2-5, the complete variable domain reads DAGVTQSPTHLIKTRGQQVTLRCSPKSGHDTVSWYQQALGQGPQFIFQYYEEEERQRGNFPDRFSGHQFPNYSSELNVNALLLGDSALYLCASSFSGLATGGETQYFGPGTRLLVL.

This clone was found a few times. The chain is built from TRBV7-2 and TRBJ2-2; D is perhaps TRBD1 (6 bases). Between the trimmed V and J ends, which lost 2 bases and 3 bases, there was a span of 13 bases. This CDR3 spans 16 amino acids. The V gene's germline CDR1 is SGHTA and CDR2 FQGNSA. The CDR3, as DNA: TGTGCCAGCAGCTTAATACGGACAGTGTACACCGGGGAGCTGTTTTTT. Amino acids: CASSLIRTVYTGELFF.

This chain uses TRBV7-9 with TRBJ2-1; a possible D gene is TRBD2 (7 bases). V was pared by 2 bases and J by 8 bases, with 10 bases between. The germline gives CDR1 SEHNR, CDR2 FQNEAQ (reference sequence). The length of the CDR3 is 13 residues. CDR3 residues: CASSLPGGYEQFF. In DNA form, the CDR3 reads TGTGCCAGCAGCTTACCGGGGGGCTATGAGCAGTTCTTC.

The chain combines TRBV4-1 with TRBJ2-3; possibly TRBD2 for D (6 bases). Germline V gives CDR1 MGHRA, CDR2 YSYEKL. There are 15 residues in the CDR3. Between the trimmed V and J ends, which lost 3 bases and 4 bases, there was a span of 14 bases. The CDR3 region has the DNA TGCGCCAGCAGCCACGAGGACGGAGGGGCAGATACGCAGTATTTT. Residues: CASSHEDGGADTQYF.

The chain uses TRBV11-3 and TRBJ2-2; no definite D call. The CDR3 length is 16 residues. V lost 5 bases to trimming and J lost 3 bases, with 16 bases between them. CDR1 is SGHNT and CDR2 is YENEEA in the germline V gene. CDR3 protein: CASSLSRPMDTGELFF. The CDR3, as DNA: TGTGCCAGCAGCCTCAGTCGCCCGATGGACACCGGGGAGCTGTTTTTT.

In the case of this clone: At the DNA level, this CDR3 is encoded by other sequences in the same sample as well. The chain recombines TRBV15 with TRBJ1-4; the D is unclear. Germline V lookup: CDR1 LNHNV, CDR2 YYDKDF (reference sequence). This CDR3 spans 15 amino acids. Trimming took 8 bases from V and 0 from J, leaving 13 bases between them. The CDR3 bases are TGTGCCACCTCCTCGGGTCGCGCAACTAATGAAAAACTGTTTTTT. Encoded protein: CATSSGRATNEKLFF.

The chain is built from TRBV6-6 and TRBJ2-3, with D uncertain. V was pared by 0 bases and J by 0 bases, with 10 bases between. CDR1 MNHNY and CDR2 SVGAGI come from the germline V gene (reference sequence). CDR3 length: 16 amino acids. The CDR3 region is CASSYSPLRSTDTQYF. In DNA form, the CDR3 reads TGTGCCAGCAGTTACTCGCCCCTTAGGAGCACAGATACGCAGTATTTT.

The gene calls are TRBV6-1 and TRBJ1-5, with 7 bases aligning to TRBD1. Germline assignment: CDR1 MNHNS and CDR2 SASEGT. J was trimmed by 6 bases and V by 2 bases; bases with no gene match: 4. There are 14 residues in the CDR3. The CDR3 region is CASSERDRIQPQHF. CDR3 coding DNA: TGTGCCAGCAGTGAACGGGACAGAATTCAGCCCCAGCATTTT.

The chain links TRBV29-1 to TRBJ2-3; the D gene is possibly TRBD2 (6 bases). The CDR3 contains 15 residues. Germline V gene data show CDR1 as SQVTM and CDR2 as ANQGSEA. The germline V and J ends were trimmed by 1 base and 0 bases, with 11 bases remaining between them. CDR3 in amino acids: CSVEGGTLSTDTQYF. In DNA, the CDR3 is TGCAGCGTTGAAGGCGGGACTCTAAGCACAGATACGCAGTATTTT.